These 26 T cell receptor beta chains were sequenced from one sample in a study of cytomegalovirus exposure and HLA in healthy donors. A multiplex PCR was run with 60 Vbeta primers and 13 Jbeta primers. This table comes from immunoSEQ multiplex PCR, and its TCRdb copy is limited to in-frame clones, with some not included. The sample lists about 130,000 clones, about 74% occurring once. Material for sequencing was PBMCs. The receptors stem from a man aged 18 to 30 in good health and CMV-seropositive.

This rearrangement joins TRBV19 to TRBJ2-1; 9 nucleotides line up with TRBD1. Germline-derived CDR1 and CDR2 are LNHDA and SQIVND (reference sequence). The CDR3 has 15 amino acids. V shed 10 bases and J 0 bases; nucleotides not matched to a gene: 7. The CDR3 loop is CATDDRGSSYNEQFF. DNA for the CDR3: TGTGCCACTGACGACAGGGGGAGCTCCTACAATGAGCAGTTCTTC. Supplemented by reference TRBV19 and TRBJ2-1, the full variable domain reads DGGITQSPKYLFRKEGQNVTLSCEQNLNHDAMYWYRQDPGQGLRLIYYSQIVNDFQKGDIAEGYSVSREKKESFPLTVTSAQKNPTAFYLCATDDRGSSYNEQFFGPGTRLTVL.

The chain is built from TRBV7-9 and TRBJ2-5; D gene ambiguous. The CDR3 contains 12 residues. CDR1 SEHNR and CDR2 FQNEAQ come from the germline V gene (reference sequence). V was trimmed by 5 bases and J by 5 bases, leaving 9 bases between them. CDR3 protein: CASSLIGETQYF. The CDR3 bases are TGTGCCAGCAGCCTGATCGGGGAGACCCAGTACTTC.

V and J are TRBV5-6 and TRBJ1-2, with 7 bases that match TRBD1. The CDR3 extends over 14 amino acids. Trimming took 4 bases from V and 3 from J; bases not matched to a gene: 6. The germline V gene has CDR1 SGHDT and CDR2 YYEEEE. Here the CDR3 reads CASSPGQRYYGYTF. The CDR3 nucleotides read TGTGCCAGCAGCCCGGGACAGAGATACTATGGCTACACCTTC.

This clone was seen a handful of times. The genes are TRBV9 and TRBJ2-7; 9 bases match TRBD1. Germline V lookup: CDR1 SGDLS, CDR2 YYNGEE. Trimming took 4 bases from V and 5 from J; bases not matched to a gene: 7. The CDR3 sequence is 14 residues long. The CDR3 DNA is TGTGCCAGCAGCCCAGGGACAGGGAAAAACGAGCAGTACTTC. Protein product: CASSPGTGKNEQYF.

The CDR3 sequence: CASSLGSGRNTEAFF. For the CDR3, the DNA is TGTGCCAGCAGCTTAGGGTCCGGGAGGAACACTGAAGCTTTCTTT. The chain couples TRBV7-2 to TRBJ1-1; no definite D call. Germline V gene lookup returns CDR1 SGHTA and CDR2 FQGNSA. The CDR3 runs 15 residues. V lost 1 base, J lost 1 base, and 10 bases lay in between. Full variable domain (remainder filled in from reference TRBV7-2 and TRBJ1-1): GAGVSQSPSNKVTEKGKDVELRCDPISGHTALYWYRQSLGQGLEFLIYFQGNSAPDKSGLPSDRFSAERTGGSVSTLTIQRTQQEDSAVYLCASSLGSGRNTEAFFGQGTRLTVV.

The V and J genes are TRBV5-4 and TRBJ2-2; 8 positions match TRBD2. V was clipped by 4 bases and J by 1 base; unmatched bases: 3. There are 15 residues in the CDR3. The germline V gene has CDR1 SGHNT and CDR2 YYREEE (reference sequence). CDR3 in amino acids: CASSGAGGNTGELFF. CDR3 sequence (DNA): TGTGCCAGCAGCGGGGCGGGGGGGAACACCGGGGAGCTGTTTTTT.

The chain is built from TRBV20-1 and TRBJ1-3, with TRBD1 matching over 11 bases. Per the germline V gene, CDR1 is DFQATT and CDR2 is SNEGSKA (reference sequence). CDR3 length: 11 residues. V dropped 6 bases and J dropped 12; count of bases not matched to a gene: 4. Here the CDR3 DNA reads TGCAGTGCCTGGACAGGGGGCCTCATATATTTT. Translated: CSAWTGGLIYF.

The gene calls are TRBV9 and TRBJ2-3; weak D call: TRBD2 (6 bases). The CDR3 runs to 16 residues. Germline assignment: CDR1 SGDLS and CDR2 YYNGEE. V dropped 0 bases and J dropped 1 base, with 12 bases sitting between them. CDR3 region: CASSVAQGGGTDTQYF. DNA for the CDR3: TGTGCCAGCAGCGTAGCCCAGGGAGGAGGCACAGATACGCAGTATTTT.

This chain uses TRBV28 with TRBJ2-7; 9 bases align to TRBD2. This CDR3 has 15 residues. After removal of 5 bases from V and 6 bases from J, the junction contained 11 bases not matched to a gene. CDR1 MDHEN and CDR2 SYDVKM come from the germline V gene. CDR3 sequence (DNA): TGTGCCAGCAGTCCTCTAGCGGGATCCGATTGCGAGCAGTACTTC. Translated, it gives CASSPLAGSDCEQYF.

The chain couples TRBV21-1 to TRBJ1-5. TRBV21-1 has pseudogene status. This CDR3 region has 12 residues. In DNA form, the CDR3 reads TGTGCCAGCAGCAAAGCGAGTCAGCCCCAGCATTTT. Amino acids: CASSKASQPQHF.

DNA of the CDR3: TGTGCCAGCAGATGGGACAGGGGGACCGGGGAGCTGTTTTTT. As protein: CASRWDRGTGELFF. This rearrangement joins TRBV7-8 to TRBJ2-2; 11 bases align to TRBD1. Unmatched junction bases numbered 2, after V lost 6 bases and J lost 5 bases. The length of the CDR3 is 14 residues. The germline gives CDR1 SGHVS, CDR2 FQNEAQ.

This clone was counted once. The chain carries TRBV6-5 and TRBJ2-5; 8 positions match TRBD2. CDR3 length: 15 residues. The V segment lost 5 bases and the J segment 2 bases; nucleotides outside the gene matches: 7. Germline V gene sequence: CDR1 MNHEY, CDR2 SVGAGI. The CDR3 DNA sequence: TGTGCCAGCAGTGTGCTAGCGGGTCTACAAGAGACCCAGTACTTC. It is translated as CASSVLAGLQETQYF.

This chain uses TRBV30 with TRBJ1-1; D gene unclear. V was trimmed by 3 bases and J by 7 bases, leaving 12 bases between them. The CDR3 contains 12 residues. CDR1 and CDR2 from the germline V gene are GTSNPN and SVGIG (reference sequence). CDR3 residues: CAWSGAGYEAFF. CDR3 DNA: TGTGCCTGGAGCGGCGCAGGCTATGAAGCTTTCTTT.

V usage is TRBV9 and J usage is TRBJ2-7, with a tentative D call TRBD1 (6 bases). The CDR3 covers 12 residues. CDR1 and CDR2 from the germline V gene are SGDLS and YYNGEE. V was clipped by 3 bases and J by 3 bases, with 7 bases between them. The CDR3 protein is CASSAQGYEQYF. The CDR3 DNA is TGTGCCAGCAGCGCACAGGGCTACGAGCAGTACTTC.

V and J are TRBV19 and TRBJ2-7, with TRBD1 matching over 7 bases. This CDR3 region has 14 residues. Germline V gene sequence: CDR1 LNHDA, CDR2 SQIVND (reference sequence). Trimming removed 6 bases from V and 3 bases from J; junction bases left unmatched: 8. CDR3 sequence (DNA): TGTGCCAGTAGCAACCGCCGGGACAGCTACGAGCAGTACTTC. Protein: CASSNRRDSYEQYF.

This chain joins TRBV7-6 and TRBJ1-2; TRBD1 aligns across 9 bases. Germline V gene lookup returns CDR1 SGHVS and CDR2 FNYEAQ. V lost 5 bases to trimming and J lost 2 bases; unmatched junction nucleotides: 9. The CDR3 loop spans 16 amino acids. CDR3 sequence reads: CASSQYGTGRNYGYTF. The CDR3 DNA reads TGTGCCAGCAGCCAATACGGGACAGGGAGAAACTATGGCTACACCTTC.

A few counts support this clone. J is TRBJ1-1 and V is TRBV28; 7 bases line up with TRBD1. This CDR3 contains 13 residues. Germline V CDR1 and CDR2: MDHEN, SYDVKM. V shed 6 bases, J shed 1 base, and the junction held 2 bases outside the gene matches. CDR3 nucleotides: TGTGCCAGCAGAAACAGGGGGAACACTGAAGCTTTCTTT. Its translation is CASRNRGNTEAFF.

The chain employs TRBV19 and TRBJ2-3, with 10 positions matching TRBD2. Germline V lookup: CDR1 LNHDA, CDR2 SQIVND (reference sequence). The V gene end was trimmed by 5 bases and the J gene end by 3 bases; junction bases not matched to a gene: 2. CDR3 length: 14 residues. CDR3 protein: CASSSSGGTDTQYF. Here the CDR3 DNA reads TGTGCCAGTAGTTCTAGCGGGGGTACAGATACGCAGTATTTT.

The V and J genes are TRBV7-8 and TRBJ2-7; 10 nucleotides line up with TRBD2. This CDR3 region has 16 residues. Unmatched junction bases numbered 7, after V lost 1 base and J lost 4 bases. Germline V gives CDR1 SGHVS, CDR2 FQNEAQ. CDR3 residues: CASSLGTSGMGYEQYF. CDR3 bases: TGTGCCAGCAGCTTAGGGACTAGCGGTATGGGGTACGAGCAGTACTTC.

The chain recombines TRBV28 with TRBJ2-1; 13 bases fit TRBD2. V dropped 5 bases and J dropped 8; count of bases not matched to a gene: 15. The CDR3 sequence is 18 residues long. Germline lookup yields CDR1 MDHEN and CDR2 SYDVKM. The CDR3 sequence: CASSTPGLAGEGGHEQFF. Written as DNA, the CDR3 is TGTGCCAGCAGTACCCCCGGACTAGCGGGAGAGGGGGGACATGAGCAGTTCTTC.

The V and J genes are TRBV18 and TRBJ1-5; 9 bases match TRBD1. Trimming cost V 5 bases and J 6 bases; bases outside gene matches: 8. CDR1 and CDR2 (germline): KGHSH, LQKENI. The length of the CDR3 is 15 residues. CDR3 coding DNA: TGTGCCAGCTCAAGGGACAGGGAGAGGAGTCAGCCCCAGCATTTT. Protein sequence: CASSRDRERSQPQHF.

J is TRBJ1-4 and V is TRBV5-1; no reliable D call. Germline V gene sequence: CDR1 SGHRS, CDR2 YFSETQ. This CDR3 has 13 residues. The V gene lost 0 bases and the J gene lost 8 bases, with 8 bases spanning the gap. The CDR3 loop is CASSLEPGEKLFF. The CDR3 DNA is TGCGCCAGCAGCTTGGAACCGGGGGAAAAACTGTTTTTT. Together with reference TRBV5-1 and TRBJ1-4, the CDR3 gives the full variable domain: KAGVTQTPRYLIKTRGQQVTLSCSPISGHRSVSWYQQTPGQGLQFLFEYFSETQRNKGNFPGRFSGRQFSNSRSEMNVSTLELGDSALYLCASSLEPGEKLFFGSGTQLSVL.

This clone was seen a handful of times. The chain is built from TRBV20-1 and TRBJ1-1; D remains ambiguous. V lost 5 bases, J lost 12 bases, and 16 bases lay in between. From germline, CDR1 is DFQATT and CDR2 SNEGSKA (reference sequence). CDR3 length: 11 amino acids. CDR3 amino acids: CSAFREIVPFF. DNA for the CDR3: TGCAGTGCTTTCCGGGAAATCGTCCCTTTCTTT.

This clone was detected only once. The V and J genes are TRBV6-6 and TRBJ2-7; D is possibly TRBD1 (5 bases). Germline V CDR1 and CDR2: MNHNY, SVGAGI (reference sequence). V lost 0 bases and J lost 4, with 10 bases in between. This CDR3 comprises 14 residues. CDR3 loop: CASSYSWGSYEQYF. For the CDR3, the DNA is TGTGCCAGCAGTTACTCTTGGGGCAGTTACGAGCAGTACTTC.

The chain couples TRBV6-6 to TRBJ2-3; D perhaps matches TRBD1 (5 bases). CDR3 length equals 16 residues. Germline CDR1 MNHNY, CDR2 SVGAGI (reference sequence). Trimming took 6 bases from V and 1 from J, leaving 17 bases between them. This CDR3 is CASSRGTWGGTDTQYF. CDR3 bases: TGTGCCAGCAGCCGTGGCACCTGGGGCGGCACAGATACGCAGTATTTT.

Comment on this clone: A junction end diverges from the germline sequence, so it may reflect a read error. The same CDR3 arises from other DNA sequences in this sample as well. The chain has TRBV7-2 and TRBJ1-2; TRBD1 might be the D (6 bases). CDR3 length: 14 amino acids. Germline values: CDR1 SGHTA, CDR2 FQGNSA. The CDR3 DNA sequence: TGTGCCAGTAGCTTAGAGGCAGGGGACTATGGCTACACCTTC. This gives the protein CASSLEAGDYGYTF.